Detailed here is one T cell receptor (beta chain). Antigen unknown. The data stem from a study of cytomegalovirus exposure and HLA in healthy donors. General study findings and limits: Despite most TCR sequences being rare, some public TCRs occurred in many donors. According to the study, 150 to 200 TCR beta chains were cytomegalovirus-associated.

Generated by immunoSEQ multiplex PCR, the TCRdb table keeps only in-frame clones and is missing some. The table has approximately 300,000 clones, 86% seen once; the top ten hold 0.7% to 0.85%. Sequencing was performed on PBMCs. This clonotype was obtained from a woman between 18 and 30 years old in good health and CMV-seronegative.

The DNA of the CDR3 is TGTGCCAGCAGCGGGAGACGGAATGATGAGCAGTTCTTC. Encoded protein: CASSGRRNDEQFF. The V gene is TRBV2, the J gene TRBJ2-1; D possibly corresponds to TRBD2 (6 bases). The CDR3 runs 13 residues. The ends were cut back, 6 bases at V and 8 bases at J, with 14 bases in the middle. Germline CDR1 SNHLY, CDR2 FYNNEI. The variable domain in full, with the rest retrieved from reference TRBV2 and TRBJ2-1, is EPEVTQTPSHQVTQMGQEVILRCVPISNHLYFYWYRQILGQKVEFLVSFYNNEISEKSEIFDDQFSVERPDGSNFTLKIRSTKLEDSAMYFCASSGRRNDEQFFGPGTRLTVL.